Below, one TCR beta chain is given with its context. Some clones are missing from TCRdb's copy, which holds only in-frame ones; the method was immunoSEQ multiplex PCR. Found here are millions of clones, 93% of them singletons; the top ten hold around 1.7%. These data are taken from a study of shared clonotypes between healthy human individuals. The germline CDR1 and CDR2 sequences are LNHDA and SQIVND (reference sequence). The CDR3 is 12 amino acids. V was pared by 2 bases and J by 14 bases, with 13 bases between. CD8 cells regarded as naive lacked CD45RO, were positively chosen for CCR7, and omitted terminally differentiated effector memory CD45RA+ cells.

The sequence was obtained from a man younger than 35 in good health. Some clones in this sample may be carry-over from other donors' samples. The chain uses TRBV19 and TRBJ2-4; D tentatively reads TRBD1 or TRBD2 (5 bases each). Sample: naive CD8+ T cells from PBMCs. This chain's CDR3 is CASSIIGTVKYF. The CDR3 DNA is TGTGCCAGTAGTATAATCGGGACCGTTAAGTACTTC.